The 20 T cell receptor beta chains reported below all come from one sample, sequenced in a study of T cell responses to AZD1222 COVID-19 vaccine. TCRdb keeps only in-frame clones here, not all; method: immunoSEQ multiplex PCR. The sample consists of 150,000 to 200,000 clones, around nine tenths of them appearing once. The specimen was peripheral blood, collected on day 0 of AZD1222 vaccination. The receptors come from an adult in good health.

The chain recombines TRBV6-5 with TRBJ1-5; 7 positions agree with TRBD1. Germline values: CDR1 MNHEY, CDR2 SVGAGI. V lost 10 bases and J lost 1; bases outside the gene matches: 7. This CDR3 has 14 amino acids. The CDR3 DNA is TGTGCCACTACCGACAGGGACAGCAATCAGCCCCAGCATTTT. Its translation is CATTDRDSNQPQHF.

The chain employs TRBV7-9 and TRBJ2-7; TRBD2 matches at 9 bases. The CDR3 runs 15 residues. Germline V gene lookup returns CDR1 SEHNR and CDR2 FQNEAQ (reference sequence). The V segment lost 3 bases and the J segment 2 bases; nucleotides outside the gene matches: 5. CDR3 sequence reads: CASSLPGLAAYEQYF. CDR3 in DNA: TGTGCCAGCAGCTTGCCGGGACTAGCTGCCTACGAGCAGTACTTC.

This chain connects TRBV3-1 (or the pseudogene TRBV3-2) to TRBJ2-2; D not resolved. Germline CDR1 LGHDT, CDR2 YNNKEL (reference sequence). This CDR3 contains 13 residues. The ends were cut back, 3 bases at V and 6 bases at J, with 8 bases in the middle. Here the CDR3 DNA reads TGTGCCAGCAGCCAGGCCAGCCCCGGGGAGCTGTTTTTT. Translated, it gives CASSQASPGELFF.

Note on this clone: Other nucleotide sequences in the sample specify the same CDR3. The gene calls are TRBV10-3 and TRBJ1-1; no definite D call. V was shortened by 4 bases and J by 1 base, with 7 bases between the two germline ends. CDR1 ENHRY and CDR2 SYGVKD come from the germline V gene. The CDR3 is made up of 13 amino acids. The CDR3 DNA is TGTGCCATCAGTGCCACTGGGAACACTGAAGCTTTCTTT. Protein: CAISATGNTEAFF.

The chain carries TRBV5-4 and TRBJ1-5; D is unclear. CDR1 is SGHNT and CDR2 is YYREEE in the germline V gene (reference sequence). The CDR3 is made up of 12 amino acids. V lost 1 base and J 4 bases, leaving 3 bases between the germline ends. The CDR3 here is CASSLPNQPQHF. In nucleotides, the CDR3 is TGTGCCAGCAGCTTGCCAAATCAGCCCCAGCATTTT.

J is TRBJ2-1 and V is TRBV27, with 7 positions matching TRBD2. CDR3 size: 15 residues. The ends lost 5 bases at V and 10 bases at J; junction bases unmatched: 14. Looked up from germline, CDR1 is MNHEY and CDR2 is SMNVEV (reference sequence). The CDR3 is CASSPYPGRGGEQFF. CDR3 in DNA: TGTGCCAGCAGTCCTTACCCTGGGAGGGGTGGAGAGCAGTTCTTC.

V and J are TRBV18 and TRBJ1-1, with 9 positions matching TRBD1. V dropped 6 bases and J dropped 6; count of bases not matched to a gene: 14. This CDR3 region has 16 residues. The germline V gene encodes CDR1 KGHSH and CDR2 LQKENI. The CDR3 DNA follows: TGTGCCAGCTCCGAAATTACCGGGACAGGGAAGCCTGAAGCTTTCTTT. This encodes CASSEITGTGKPEAFF.

This clone came up once. The V gene is TRBV5-1, the J gene TRBJ1-6; 7 bases map to TRBD1. The CDR3 is 12 amino acids. The junction had 5 bases not matched to a gene; V was cut back by 3 bases and J by 14 bases. Per the germline V gene, CDR1 is SGHRS and CDR2 is YFSETQ. CDR3 protein: CASSSNRGTLHF. As DNA, the CDR3 is TGCGCCAGCAGCTCCAACAGGGGAACCCTCCACTTT.

This rearrangement joins TRBV19 to TRBJ1-1; TRBD1 aligns across 7 bases. The V and J ends lost 5 bases and 5 bases, in that order; junction bases with no gene match: 5. The CDR3 length is 13 residues. In germline, CDR1 is LNHDA, CDR2 SQIVND (reference sequence). CDR3 bases: TGTGCCAGTAGTGACAGGGCGGGGACTGAAGCTTTCTTT. Translated: CASSDRAGTEAFF.

V usage is TRBV7-8 and J usage is TRBJ2-2, with unresolved D. Germline CDR1 is SGHVS and CDR2 is FQNEAQ. V was clipped by 2 bases and J by 6 bases, with 4 bases between them. The CDR3 contains 12 residues. The CDR3 DNA reads as TGTGCCAGCAGCTTATCAGCCGGGGAGCTGTTTTTT. Encoded protein: CASSLSAGELFF.

The sample holds one count of this clone. V usage is TRBV29-1 and J usage is TRBJ1-5; D not certain. Between the trimmed V and J ends, which lost 4 bases and 3 bases, there was a span of 7 bases. The germline V gene encodes CDR1 SQVTM and CDR2 ANQGSEA. The length of the CDR3 is 12 residues. DNA of the CDR3: TGCAGCGTTGCAGGAGACAATCAGCCCCAGCATTTT. It is translated as CSVAGDNQPQHF. The variable domain in full, completed from reference TRBV29-1 and TRBJ1-5, reads SAVISQKPSRDICQRGTSLTIQCQVDSQVTMMFWYRQQPGQSLTLIATANQGSEATYESGFVIDKFPISRPNLTFSTLTVSNMSPEDSSIYLCSVAGDNQPQHFGDGTRLSIL.

The chain recombines TRBV7-8 with TRBJ2-7; TRBD1 matches at 12 bases. The CDR3 length is 15 residues. The ends lost 4 bases at V and 4 bases at J; junction bases unmatched: 5. Germline lookup yields CDR1 SGHVS and CDR2 FQNEAQ. This CDR3 is CASSSGTGGSYEQYF. The CDR3 DNA follows: TGTGCCAGCAGCTCCGGGACAGGGGGCTCGTACGAGCAGTACTTC.

This sequence joins TRBV5-1 and TRBJ1-1, with D possibly being TRBD1 (5 bases). CDR3 length: 13 amino acids. With 5 bases removed from V and 1 base from J, the gap between germline ends came to 9 bases. Looked up from germline, CDR1 is SGHRS and CDR2 is YFSETQ. CDR3 nucleotide sequence: TGCGCCAGCAGGCGCGACAGGAACACTGAAGCTTTCTTT. Residues: CASRRDRNTEAFF. The entire variable domain, with the rest obtained from reference TRBV5-1 and TRBJ1-1, is as follows: KAGVTQTPRYLIKTRGQQVTLSCSPISGHRSVSWYQQTPGQGLQFLFEYFSETQRNKGNFPGRFSGRQFSNSRSEMNVSTLELGDSALYLCASRRDRNTEAFFGQGTRLTVV.

The chain is built from TRBV3-1 (or the pseudogene TRBV3-2) and TRBJ1-1; D uncertain. In germline, CDR1 is LGHDT, CDR2 YNNKEL (reference sequence). Trimming removed 3 bases from V and 0 bases from J, with 8 bases in between. This CDR3 has 14 amino acids. The CDR3 coding sequence is TGTGCCAGCAGCCAGACAAACATGAACACTGAAGCTTTCTTT. It yields the protein CASSQTNMNTEAFF.

V is TRBV10-3 and J is TRBJ1-5; D not resolved. CDR1 and CDR2 (germline): ENHRY, SYGVKD. Trimming cost V 6 bases and J 3 bases, with 9 bases left between them. The CDR3 spans 13 residues. CDR3 protein: CAIRSGSNQPQHF. Here the CDR3 DNA reads TGTGCCATCAGATCGGGATCCAATCAGCCCCAGCATTTT.

The chain has TRBV3-1 (or the pseudogene TRBV3-2) and TRBJ2-7; 10 nucleotides line up with TRBD1. Germline V gene sequence: CDR1 LGHDT, CDR2 YNNKEL (reference sequence). The CDR3 sequence is 13 residues long. The ends lost 0 bases at V and 12 bases at J; junction bases unmatched: 5. The CDR3: CASSQDRGQGLYF. The CDR3 nucleotides read TGTGCCAGCAGCCAAGATCGGGGACAGGGGTTGTACTTC.

The chain employs TRBV19 and TRBJ2-7; maybe TRBD1 (5 bases). V lost 11 bases to trimming and J lost 6 bases, with 11 bases between them. Per the germline V gene, CDR1 is LNHDA and CDR2 is SQIVND (reference sequence). The CDR3 is 10 amino acids. The CDR3 spells CAARDFEQYF. In DNA form, the CDR3 reads TGTGCCGCCAGGGATTTCGAGCAGTACTTC.

The gene calls are TRBV11-1 and TRBJ2-3, with 8 nucleotides matching TRBD2. This CDR3 has 15 residues. The germline V gene encodes CDR1 SGHAT and CDR2 FQDESV (reference sequence). V lost 7 bases and J lost 4; bases outside the gene matches: 10. The CDR3 DNA is TGTGCCAGCACCTTCCTAGCGGGCCCCGCAGATACGCAGTATTTT. Its protein product is CASTFLAGPADTQYF. Full variable domain (rest looked up from reference TRBV11-1 and TRBJ2-3): EAEVAQSPRYKITEKSQAVAFWCDPISGHATLYWYRQILGQGPELLVQFQDESVVDDSQLPKDRFSAERLKGVDSTLKIQPAELGDSAMYLCASTFLAGPADTQYFGPGTRLTVL.

The chain has TRBV14 and TRBJ2-2; 10 bases agree with TRBD2. This CDR3 has 16 residues. V shed 4 bases and J 10 bases; nucleotides not matched to a gene: 12. In germline, CDR1 is SGHDN, CDR2 FVKESK. CDR3 sequence reads: CASSPRIAGGLSELFF. CDR3 nucleotides: TGTGCCAGCAGCCCCCGTATAGCGGGAGGATTGTCGGAGCTGTTTTTT.

The chain carries TRBV9 and TRBJ1-1; TRBD1 aligns across 9 bases. There are 15 residues in the CDR3. After removal of 6 bases from V and 2 bases from J, the junction contained 8 bases not matched to a gene. Germline assignment: CDR1 SGDLS and CDR2 YYNGEE. The CDR3 coding sequence is TGTGCCAGCATTGGGCCGGGACAGGGTAACACTGAAGCTTTCTTT. Protein sequence: CASIGPGQGNTEAFF.